This T cell receptor (beta chain) was found in a study of T cells in Graves' hyperthyroidism and ophthalmopathy. In the study overall: Peripheral blood was taken when the disease was first diagnosed, before any treatment began.

A remark on this clonotype: The target antigen is unknown.

Trimming took off 3 bases at V and 3 bases at J, with 11 bases between the two ends. The CDR3 runs 14 residues. Germline CDR1 KGHSH, CDR2 LQKENI. Researchers took RNA transcripts and amplified the TCR beta CDR3 regions from them. The study used the HTBI primer set for a first-round RT-PCR of the TCR CDR3. TCRdb re-called the multiplex PCR reads with MiXCR, one entry per CDR3 protein. The top ten hold 29% of the sample, which has around 540,000 distinct CDR3 sequences, 15% to 20% seen once. Whole-study results and caveats: In the blood, most expanded thyroid clonotypes above 0.001 appeared as well.

The rearrangement links TRBV18 to TRBJ2-5; possibly TRBD1 for D (6 bases). The sequence was collected from a woman in her 30s with Graves' ophthalmopathy. Sequenced input: blood. CDR3 nucleotide sequence: TGTGCCAGCTCACCTCTTTGGACAGAAGAGACCCAGTACTTC. It codes for CASSPLWTEETQYF.